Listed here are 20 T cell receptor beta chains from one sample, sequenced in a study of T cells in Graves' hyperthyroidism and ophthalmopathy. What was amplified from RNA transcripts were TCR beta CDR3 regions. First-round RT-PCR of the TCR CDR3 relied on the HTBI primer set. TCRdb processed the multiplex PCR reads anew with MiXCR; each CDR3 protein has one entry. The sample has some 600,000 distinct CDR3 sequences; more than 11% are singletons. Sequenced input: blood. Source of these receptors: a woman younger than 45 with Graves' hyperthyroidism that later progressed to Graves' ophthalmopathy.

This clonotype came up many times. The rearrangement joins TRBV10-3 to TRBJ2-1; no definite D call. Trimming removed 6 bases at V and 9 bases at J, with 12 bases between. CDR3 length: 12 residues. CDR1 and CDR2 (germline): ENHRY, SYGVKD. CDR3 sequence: CAIRTLGGEQFF. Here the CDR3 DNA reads TGTGCCATCAGGACCCTTGGCGGTGAGCAGTTCTTC.

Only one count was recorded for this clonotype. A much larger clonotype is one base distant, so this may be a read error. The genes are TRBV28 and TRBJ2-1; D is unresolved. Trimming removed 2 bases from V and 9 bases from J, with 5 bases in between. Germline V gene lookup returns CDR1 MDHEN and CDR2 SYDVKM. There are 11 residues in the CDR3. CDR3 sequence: CASSLNGEQFF. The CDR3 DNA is TGTGCCAGCAGTTTAAACGGTGAGCAGTTCTTC.

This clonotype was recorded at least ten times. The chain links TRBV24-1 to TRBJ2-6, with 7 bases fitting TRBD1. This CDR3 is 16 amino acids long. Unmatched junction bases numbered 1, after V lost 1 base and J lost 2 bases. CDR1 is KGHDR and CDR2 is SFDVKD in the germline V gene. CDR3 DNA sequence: TGTGCCACCAGTGATTTCGACAGGGCTGGGGCCAACGTCCTGACTTTC. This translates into CATSDFDRAGANVLTF.

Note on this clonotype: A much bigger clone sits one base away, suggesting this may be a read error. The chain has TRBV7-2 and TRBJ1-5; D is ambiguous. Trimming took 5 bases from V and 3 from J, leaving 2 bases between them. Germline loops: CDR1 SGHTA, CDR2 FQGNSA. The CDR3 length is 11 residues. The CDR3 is CASSNNQPQHF. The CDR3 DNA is TGTGCCAGCAGCAACAATCAGCCCCAGCATTTT.

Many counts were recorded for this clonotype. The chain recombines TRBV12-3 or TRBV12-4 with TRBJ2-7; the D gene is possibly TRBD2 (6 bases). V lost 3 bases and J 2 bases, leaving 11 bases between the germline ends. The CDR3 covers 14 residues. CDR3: CASSFRGRTYEQYF. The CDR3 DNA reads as TGTGCCAGCAGTTTTCGGGGGAGGACCTACGAGCAGTACTTC.

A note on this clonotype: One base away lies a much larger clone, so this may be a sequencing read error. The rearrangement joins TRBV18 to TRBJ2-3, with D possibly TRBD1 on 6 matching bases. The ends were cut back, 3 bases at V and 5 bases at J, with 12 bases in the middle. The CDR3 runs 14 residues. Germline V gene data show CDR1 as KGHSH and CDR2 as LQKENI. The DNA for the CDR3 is TGTGCCAGCTCACCCCGGACAGCCGAAGATACGCAGTATTTT. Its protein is CASSPRTAEDTQYF.

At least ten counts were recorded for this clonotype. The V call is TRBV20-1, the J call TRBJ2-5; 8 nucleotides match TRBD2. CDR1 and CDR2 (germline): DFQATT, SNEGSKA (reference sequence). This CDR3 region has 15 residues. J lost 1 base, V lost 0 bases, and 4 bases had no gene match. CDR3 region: CSARDGLAGQETQYF. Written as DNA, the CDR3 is TGCAGTGCTAGAGATGGTCTAGCGGGCCAAGAGACCCAGTACTTC.

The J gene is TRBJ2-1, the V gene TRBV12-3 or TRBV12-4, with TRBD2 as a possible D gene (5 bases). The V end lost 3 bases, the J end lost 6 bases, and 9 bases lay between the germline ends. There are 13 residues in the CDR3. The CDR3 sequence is CASSLDWGNEQFF. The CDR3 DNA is TGTGCCAGCAGTTTGGACTGGGGCAATGAGCAGTTCTTC.

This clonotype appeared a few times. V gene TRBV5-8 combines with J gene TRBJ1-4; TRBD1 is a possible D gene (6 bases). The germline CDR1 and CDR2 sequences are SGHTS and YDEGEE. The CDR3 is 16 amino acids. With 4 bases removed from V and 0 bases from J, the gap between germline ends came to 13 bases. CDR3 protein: CASSGGDIATNEKLFF. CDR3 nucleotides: TGTGCCAGCAGCGGAGGGGACATTGCAACTAATGAAAAACTGTTTTTT.

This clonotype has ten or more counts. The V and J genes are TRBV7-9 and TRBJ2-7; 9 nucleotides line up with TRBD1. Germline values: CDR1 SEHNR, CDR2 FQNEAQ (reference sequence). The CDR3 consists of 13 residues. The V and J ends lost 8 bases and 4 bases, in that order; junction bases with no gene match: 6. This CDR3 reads CASAGTGLYEQYF. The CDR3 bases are TGTGCCAGCGCCGGGACAGGGTTGTACGAGCAGTACTTC.

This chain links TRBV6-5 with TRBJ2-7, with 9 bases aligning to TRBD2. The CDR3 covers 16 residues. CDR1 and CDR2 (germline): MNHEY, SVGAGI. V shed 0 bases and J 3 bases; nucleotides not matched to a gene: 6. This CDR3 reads CASSYSSTSGVYEQYF. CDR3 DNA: TGTGCCAGCAGTTACTCCTCGACTAGCGGCGTCTACGAGCAGTACTTC.

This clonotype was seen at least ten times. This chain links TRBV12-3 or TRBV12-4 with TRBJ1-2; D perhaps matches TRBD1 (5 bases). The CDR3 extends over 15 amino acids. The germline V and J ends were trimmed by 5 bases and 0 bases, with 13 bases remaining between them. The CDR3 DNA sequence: TGTGCCAGCAGTGGAGGGACGAAGACTAACTATGGCTACACCTTC. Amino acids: CASSGGTKTNYGYTF.

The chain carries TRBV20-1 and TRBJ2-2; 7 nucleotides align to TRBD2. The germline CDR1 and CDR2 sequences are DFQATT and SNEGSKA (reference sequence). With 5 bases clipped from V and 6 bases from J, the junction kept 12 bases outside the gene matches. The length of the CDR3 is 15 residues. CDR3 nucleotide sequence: TGCAGTGCTCAAGGGTGGGACTATCGGGCCGGGGAGCTGTTTTTT. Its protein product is CSAQGWDYRAGELFF.

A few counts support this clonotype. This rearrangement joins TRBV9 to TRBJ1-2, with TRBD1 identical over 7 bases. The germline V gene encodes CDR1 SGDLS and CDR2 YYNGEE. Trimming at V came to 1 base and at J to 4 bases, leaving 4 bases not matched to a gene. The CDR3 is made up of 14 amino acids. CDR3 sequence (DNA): TGTGCCAGCAGCGTAACAGGGGTGAGCTATGGCTACACCTTC. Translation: CASSVTGVSYGYTF.

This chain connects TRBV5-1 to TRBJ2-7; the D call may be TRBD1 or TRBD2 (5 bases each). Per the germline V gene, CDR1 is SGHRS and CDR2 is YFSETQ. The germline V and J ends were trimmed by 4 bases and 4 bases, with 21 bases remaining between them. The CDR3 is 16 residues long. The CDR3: CASSPALGRPGYEQYF. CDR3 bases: TGCGCCAGCAGCCCGGCCTTGGGACGCCCAGGTTACGAGCAGTACTTC.

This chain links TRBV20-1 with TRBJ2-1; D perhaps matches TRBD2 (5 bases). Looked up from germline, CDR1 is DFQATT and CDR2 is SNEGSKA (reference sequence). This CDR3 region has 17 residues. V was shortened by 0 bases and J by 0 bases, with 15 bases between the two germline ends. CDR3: CSARDPAGRTSYNEQFF. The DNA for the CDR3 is TGCAGTGCTAGAGACCCGGCGGGCAGAACCTCCTACAATGAGCAGTTCTTC.

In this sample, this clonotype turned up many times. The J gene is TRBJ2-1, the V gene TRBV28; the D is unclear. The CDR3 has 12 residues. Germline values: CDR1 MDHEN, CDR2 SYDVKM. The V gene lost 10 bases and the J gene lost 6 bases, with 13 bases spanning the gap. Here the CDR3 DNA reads TGTGCCACCGTCGCCCCCCCCAATGAGCAGTTCTTC. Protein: CATVAPPNEQFF.

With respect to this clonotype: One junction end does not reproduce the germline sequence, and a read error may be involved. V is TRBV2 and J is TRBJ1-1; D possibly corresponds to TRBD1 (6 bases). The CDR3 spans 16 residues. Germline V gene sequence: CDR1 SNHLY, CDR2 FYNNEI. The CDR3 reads CASSHPTGGGNTEAFF. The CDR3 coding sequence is TGCGCCAGCAGCCACCCTACGGGGGGCGGGAACACTGAAGCTTTCTTT.

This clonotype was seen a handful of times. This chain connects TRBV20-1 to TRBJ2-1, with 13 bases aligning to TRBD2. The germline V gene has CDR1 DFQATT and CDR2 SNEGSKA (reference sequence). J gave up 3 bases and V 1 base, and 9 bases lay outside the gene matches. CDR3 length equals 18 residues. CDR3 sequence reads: CSARGGLAGEVLYNEQFF. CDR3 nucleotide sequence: TGCAGTGCTAGAGGAGGACTAGCGGGAGAGGTTCTCTACAATGAGCAGTTCTTC.

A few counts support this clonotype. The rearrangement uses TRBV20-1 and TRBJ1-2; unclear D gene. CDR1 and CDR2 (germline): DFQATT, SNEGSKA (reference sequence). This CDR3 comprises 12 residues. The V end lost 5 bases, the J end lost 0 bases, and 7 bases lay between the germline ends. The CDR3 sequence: CSAGSSNYGYTF. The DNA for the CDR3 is TGCAGTGCTGGGTCATCTAACTATGGCTACACCTTC.